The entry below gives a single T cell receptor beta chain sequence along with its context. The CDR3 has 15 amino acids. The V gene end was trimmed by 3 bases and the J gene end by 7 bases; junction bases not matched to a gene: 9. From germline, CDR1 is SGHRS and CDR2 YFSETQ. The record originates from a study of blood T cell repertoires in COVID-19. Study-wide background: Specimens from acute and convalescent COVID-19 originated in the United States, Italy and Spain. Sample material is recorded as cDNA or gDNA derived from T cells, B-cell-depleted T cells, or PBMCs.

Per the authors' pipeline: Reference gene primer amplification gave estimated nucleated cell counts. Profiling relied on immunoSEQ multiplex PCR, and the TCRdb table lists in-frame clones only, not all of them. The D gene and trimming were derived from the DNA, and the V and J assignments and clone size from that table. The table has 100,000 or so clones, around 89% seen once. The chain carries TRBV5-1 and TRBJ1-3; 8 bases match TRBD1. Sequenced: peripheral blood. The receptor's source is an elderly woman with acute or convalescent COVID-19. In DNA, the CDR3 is TGCGCCAGCAGCTCGGAGACAGGGGCGTCGAACACCATATATTTT. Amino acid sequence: CASSSETGASNTIYF.